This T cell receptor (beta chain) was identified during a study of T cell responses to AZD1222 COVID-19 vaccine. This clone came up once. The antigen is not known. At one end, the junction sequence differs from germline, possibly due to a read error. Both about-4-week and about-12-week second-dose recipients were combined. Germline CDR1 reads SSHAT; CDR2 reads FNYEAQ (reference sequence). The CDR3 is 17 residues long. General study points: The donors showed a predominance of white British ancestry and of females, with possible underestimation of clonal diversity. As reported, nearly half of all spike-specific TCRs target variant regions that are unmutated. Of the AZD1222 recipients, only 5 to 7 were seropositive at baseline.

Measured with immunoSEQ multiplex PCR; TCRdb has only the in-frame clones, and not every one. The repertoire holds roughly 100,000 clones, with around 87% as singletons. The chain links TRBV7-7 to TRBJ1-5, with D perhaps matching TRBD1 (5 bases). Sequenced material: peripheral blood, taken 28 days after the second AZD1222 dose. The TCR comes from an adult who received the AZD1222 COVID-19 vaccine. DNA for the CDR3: TGTGCTAGCAGCTTAGCGCTGGTGGTTGGGGCAGTTCAGCCCCAGCATTTT. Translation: CASSLALVVGAVQPQHF.